This T cell receptor (beta chain) was captured in a study of blood T cells in healthy people across ages. A J-beta primer mix and a sample-barcoded 5' primer were used in a second PCR of roughly 6 to 12 cycles. A single record per CDR3 protein comes from TCRdb applying MiXCR to the 5' RACE reads. The sample has roughly 1.6 million distinct CDR3 sequences; 30% to 35% are singletons. The CDR3 consists of 13 residues. Worth noting for this clonotype: The germline gene is not matched at one end of the junction; a read error may be the cause.

This chain uses TRBV12-3 or TRBV12-4 with TRBJ1-2, with D tentatively TRBD1 (5 bases). This receptor was identified in a woman aged 30 to 39 in good health. The sequenced sample consisted of blood. Written as DNA, the CDR3 is TGTACCAGCAGTTTCTCAGGGCCCTATGGCTACACCTTC. It yields the protein CTSSFSGPYGYTF.